This record concerns one T cell receptor (beta chain) sequence. The antigen is undetermined. TCRdb's copy holds only in-frame clones and misses some; the assay was immunoSEQ multiplex PCR. The table shows more than 90,000 clones, with more than 80% occurring only once. The source of the sample is a study of PD-1 blockade in classical Hodgkin lymphoma. At the level of the study: Patients received nivolumab 3 mg/kg intravenously every 2 weeks.

All the patients suffered relapse after autologous stem cell transplantation, and brentuximab vedotin exposure differed. Study results and caveats: Diversity similar to that of newly diagnosed patients was seen at baseline in complete responders.

The sequence derives from a human donor with classical Hodgkin lymphoma. This sample comprised peripheral blood mononuclear cells (PBMCs), obtained before the second cycle of nivolumab.

The chain's CDR3 is CASSYPPGGPLHF. The DNA of the CDR3 is TGTGCCAGCAGTTACCCTCCGGGCGGGCCCCTCCACTTT. The V call is TRBV27, the J call TRBJ1-6; no reliable D call. Trimming cost V 4 bases and J 13 bases, with 14 bases left between them. The CDR3 length is 13 residues. Germline CDR1 is MNHEY and CDR2 is SMNVEV (reference sequence).